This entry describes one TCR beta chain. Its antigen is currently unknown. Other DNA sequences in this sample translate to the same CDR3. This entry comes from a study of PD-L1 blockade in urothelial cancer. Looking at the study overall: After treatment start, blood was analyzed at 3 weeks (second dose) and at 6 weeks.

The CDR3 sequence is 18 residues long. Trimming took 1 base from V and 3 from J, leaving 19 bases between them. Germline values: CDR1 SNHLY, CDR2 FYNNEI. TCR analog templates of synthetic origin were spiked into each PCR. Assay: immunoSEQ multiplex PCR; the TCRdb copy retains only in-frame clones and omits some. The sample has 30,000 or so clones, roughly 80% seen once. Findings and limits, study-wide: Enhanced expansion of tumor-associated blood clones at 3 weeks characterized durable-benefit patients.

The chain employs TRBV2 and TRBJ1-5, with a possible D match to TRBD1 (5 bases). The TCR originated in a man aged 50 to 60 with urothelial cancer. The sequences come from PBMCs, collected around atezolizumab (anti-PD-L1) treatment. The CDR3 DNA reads TGTGCCAGCAGTGAAGGGGGCACGAAAGTTGAGGACAATCAGCCCCAGCATTTT. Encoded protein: CASSEGGTKVEDNQPQHF. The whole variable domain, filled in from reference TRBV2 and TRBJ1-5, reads EPEVTQTPSHQVTQMGQEVILRCVPISNHLYFYWYRQILGQKVEFLVSFYNNEISEKSEIFDDQFSVERPDGSNFTLKIRSTKLEDSAMYFCASSEGGTKVEDNQPQHFGDGTRLSIL.